This T cell receptor (beta chain) was observed in a study of cytomegalovirus exposure and HLA in healthy donors. The study ran its PCR with 60 Vbeta and 13 Jbeta primers. The data were produced by immunoSEQ multiplex PCR, yet TCRdb's version contains in-frame clones alone and is incomplete. The sample holds fewer than 200,000 clones; about four fifths are singletons and the top ten take approximately 2.6%. The CDR3 extends over 19 amino acids. The trim removed 5 bases at V and 2 bases at J, leaving 18 bases unmatched. The germline gives CDR1 SGHAT, CDR2 FQNNGV. This receptor was obtained from a female donor in good health and CMV-seronegative. Sequences were obtained from PBMCs. The J gene is TRBJ2-1, the V gene TRBV11-2, with 7 bases matching TRBD1. In DNA, the CDR3 is TGTGCCAGCAGCCCCACAAGGGGGATACGGGACAGACCCTACAATGAGCAGTTCTTC. Protein sequence: CASSPTRGIRDRPYNEQFF.